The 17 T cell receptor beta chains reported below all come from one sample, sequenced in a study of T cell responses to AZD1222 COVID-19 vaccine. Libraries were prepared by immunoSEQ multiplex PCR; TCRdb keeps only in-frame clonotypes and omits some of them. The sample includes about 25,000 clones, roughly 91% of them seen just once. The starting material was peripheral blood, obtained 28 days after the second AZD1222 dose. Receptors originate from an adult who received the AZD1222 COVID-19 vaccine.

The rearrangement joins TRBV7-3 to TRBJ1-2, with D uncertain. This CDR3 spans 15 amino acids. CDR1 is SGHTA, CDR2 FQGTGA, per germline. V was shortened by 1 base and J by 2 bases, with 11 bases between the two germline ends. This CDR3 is CASSLNGRGNYGYTF. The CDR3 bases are TGTGCCAGCAGCTTAAACGGCAGAGGGAACTATGGCTACACCTTC.

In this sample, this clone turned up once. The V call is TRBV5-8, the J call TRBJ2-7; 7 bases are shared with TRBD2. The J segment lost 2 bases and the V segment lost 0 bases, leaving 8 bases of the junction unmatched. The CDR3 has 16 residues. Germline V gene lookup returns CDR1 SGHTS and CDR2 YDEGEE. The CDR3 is CASSLVVGTIPYEQYF. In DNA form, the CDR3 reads TGTGCCAGCAGCTTGGTTGTAGGGACTATTCCCTACGAGCAGTACTTC. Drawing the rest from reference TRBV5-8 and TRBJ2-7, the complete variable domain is EAGVTQSPTHLIKTRGQQATLRCSPISGHTSVYWYQQALGLGLQFLLWYDEGEERNRGNFPPRFSGRQFPNYSSELNVNALELEDSALYLCASSLVVGTIPYEQYFGPGTRLTVT.

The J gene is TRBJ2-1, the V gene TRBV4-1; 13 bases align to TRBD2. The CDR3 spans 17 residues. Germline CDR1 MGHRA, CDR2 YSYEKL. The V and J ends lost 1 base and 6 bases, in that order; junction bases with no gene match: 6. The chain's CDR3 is CASSQGVLAGGRNEQFF. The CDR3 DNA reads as TGCGCCAGCAGCCAAGGGGTACTAGCGGGAGGGCGCAATGAGCAGTTCTTC.

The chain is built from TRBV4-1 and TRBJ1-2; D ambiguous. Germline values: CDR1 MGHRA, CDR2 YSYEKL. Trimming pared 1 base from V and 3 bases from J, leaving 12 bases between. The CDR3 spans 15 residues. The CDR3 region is CASSQGQAKYYGYTF. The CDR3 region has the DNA TGCGCCAGCAGCCAAGGACAAGCAAAATACTATGGCTACACCTTC.

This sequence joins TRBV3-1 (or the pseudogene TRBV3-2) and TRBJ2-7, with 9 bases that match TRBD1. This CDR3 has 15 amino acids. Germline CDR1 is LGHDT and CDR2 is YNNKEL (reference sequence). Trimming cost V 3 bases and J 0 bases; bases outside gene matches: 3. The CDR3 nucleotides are TGTGCCAGCAGCCAGAACAGGGGGCTCTCCTACGAGCAGTACTTC. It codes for CASSQNRGLSYEQYF.

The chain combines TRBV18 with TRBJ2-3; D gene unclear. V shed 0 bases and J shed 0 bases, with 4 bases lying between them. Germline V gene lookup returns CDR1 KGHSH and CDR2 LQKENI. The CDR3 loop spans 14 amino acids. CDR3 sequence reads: CASSPPSSTDTQYF. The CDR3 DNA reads TGTGCCAGCTCACCACCGTCTAGCACAGATACGCAGTATTTT.

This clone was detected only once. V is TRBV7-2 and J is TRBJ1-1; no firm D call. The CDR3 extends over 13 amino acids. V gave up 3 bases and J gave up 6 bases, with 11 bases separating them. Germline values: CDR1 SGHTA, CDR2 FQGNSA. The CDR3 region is CASSFSDGAEAFF. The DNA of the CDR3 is TGTGCCAGCAGCTTCTCGGACGGTGCTGAAGCTTTCTTT.

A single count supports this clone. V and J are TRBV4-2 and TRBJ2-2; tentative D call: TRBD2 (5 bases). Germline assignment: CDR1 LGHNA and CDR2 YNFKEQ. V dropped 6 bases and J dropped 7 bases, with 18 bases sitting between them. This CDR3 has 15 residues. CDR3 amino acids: CASRINPEGGGELFF. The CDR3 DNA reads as TGTGCCAGCAGGATAAACCCCGAGGGCGGCGGGGAGCTGTTTTTT.

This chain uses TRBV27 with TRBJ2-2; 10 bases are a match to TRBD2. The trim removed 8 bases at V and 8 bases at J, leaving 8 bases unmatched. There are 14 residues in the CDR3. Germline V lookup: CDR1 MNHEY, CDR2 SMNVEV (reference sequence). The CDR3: CASQKPGLAGELFF. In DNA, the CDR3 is TGTGCCAGCCAAAAACCGGGACTAGCGGGGGAGCTGTTTTTT.

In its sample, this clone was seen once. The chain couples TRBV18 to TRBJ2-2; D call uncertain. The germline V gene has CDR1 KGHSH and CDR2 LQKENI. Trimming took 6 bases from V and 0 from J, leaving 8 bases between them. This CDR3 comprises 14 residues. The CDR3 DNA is TGTGCCAGCTCCCCAGATACGAACACCGGGGAGCTGTTTTTT. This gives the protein CASSPDTNTGELFF. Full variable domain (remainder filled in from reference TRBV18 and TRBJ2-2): NAGVMQNPRHLVRRRGQEARLRCSPMKGHSHVYWYRQLPEEGLKFMVYLQKENIIDESGMPKERFSAEFPKEGPSILRIQQVVRGDSAAYFCASSPDTNTGELFFGEGSRLTVL.

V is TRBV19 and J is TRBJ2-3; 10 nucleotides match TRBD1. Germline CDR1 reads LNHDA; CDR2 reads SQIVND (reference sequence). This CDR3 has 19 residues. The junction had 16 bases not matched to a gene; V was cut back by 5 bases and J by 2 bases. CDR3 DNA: TGTGCCAGTAGTCACCGGGGACAGGGGATGAGGCCTATCACAGATACGCAGTATTTT. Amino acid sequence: CASSHRGQGMRPITDTQYF. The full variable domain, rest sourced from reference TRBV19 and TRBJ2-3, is DGGITQSPKYLFRKEGQNVTLSCEQNLNHDAMYWYRQDPGQGLRLIYYSQIVNDFQKGDIAEGYSVSREKKESFPLTVTSAQKNPTAFYLCASSHRGQGMRPITDTQYFGPGTRLTVL.

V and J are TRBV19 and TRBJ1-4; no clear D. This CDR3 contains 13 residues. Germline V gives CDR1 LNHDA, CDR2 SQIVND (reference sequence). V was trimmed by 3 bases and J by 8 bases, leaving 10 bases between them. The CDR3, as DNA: TGTGCCAGTAGTATGAGCGCGGGCGAAAAACTGTTTTTT. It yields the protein CASSMSAGEKLFF.

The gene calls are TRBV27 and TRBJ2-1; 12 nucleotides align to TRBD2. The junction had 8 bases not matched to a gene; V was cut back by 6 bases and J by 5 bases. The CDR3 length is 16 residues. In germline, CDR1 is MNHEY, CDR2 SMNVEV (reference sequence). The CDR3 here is CASSPGLAGRNNEQFF. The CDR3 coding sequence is TGTGCCAGCAGCCCAGGACTAGCGGGACGTAACAATGAGCAGTTCTTC.

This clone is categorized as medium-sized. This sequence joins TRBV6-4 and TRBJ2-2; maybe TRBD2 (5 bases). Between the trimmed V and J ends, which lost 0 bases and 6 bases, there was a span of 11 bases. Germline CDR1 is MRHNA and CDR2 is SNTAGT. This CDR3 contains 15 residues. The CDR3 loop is CASSDSLSGSGELFF. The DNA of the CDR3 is TGTGCCAGCAGTGACTCGTTATCGGGGTCCGGGGAGCTGTTTTTT.

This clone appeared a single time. CDR3 coding DNA: TGTGCCAGCTCGTGGACAGCCCAAGAGACCCAGTACTTC. Residues: CASSWTAQETQYF. The chain uses TRBV18 and TRBJ2-5, with D perhaps matching TRBD1 (6 bases). The V and J ends lost 6 bases and 1 base respectively, with 9 bases between them. CDR1 KGHSH and CDR2 LQKENI come from the germline V gene. This CDR3 spans 13 amino acids.

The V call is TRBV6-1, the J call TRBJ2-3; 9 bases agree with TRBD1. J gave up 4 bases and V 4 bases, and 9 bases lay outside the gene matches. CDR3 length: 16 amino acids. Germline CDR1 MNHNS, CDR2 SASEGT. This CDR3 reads CASSASGTGLPDTQYF. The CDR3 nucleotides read TGTGCCAGCAGTGCCTCCGGGACAGGGCTTCCAGATACGCAGTATTTT.

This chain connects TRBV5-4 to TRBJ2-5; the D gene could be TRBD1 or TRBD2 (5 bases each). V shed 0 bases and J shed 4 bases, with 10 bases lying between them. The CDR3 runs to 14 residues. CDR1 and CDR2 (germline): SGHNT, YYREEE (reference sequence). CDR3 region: CASSLEGRGETQYF. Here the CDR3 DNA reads TGTGCCAGCAGCTTGGAGGGACGAGGAGAGACCCAGTACTTC.